Sequencing of this TCR beta chain was carried out in a study of T cell repertoires in cytomegalovirus infection. About the research overall: It was the public TCR beta signatures that indicated both CMV infection and matching HLA type.

A word on this clonotype: Its target is unknown.

In TCRdb, the reads were re-called with MiXCR into one record per CDR3 protein. This sample has hundreds of thousands of distinct CDR3 sequences; roughly 30% occur once, and the top ten carry roughly 15%. The study, taken as a whole, reports: Of the TCR beta families, the public ones yielded a cumulative frequency that identified carriers of CMV plus the relevant HLA. Within the response measured ex vivo, HLA-C-restricted CMV-specific TCR beta clonotypes were dominant.

The CDR3 is 16 amino acids. Germline values: CDR1 SGHVT, CDR2 SQSDAQ. The germline V and J ends were trimmed by 3 bases and 5 bases, with 19 bases remaining between them. The chain couples TRBV7-4 to TRBJ2-5, with D unresolved. Sequences were obtained from PBMCs. This clonotype was sampled from a human donor in good health (CMV status not recorded). Some clones in this sample may be carry-over from other donors' samples. CDR3 amino acids: CASSFTRAYSRETQYF. CDR3 in DNA: TGTGCCAGCAGCTTTACCCGGGCCTACTCCCGGGAGACCCAGTACTTC.